These T cell receptor beta chains were read from a single sample in a study of early T cells in non-severe SARS-CoV-2 infection. MiXCR was run by TCRdb on the 5' RACE reads, yielding one entry per CDR3 protein. The sample lists about 55,000 distinct CDR3 sequences, just under 15% seen once, with more than 8% in the top ten. Sequencing used whole blood, obtained at baseline. The receptor set was obtained from an adult who was a healthcare worker with PCR-confirmed SARS-CoV-2 infection or an uninfected control (not recorded which). The conserved cysteine and the conserved F or W are not part of the CDR3 here. The order of the fields is CDR3 protein, CDR3 length, V gene, D gene. A D gene is named only where the DNA matches it firmly.

CDR3aa: ASSLLGTGDGYT; len: 12; v_gene: TRBV7-9; d_gene: TRBD1
CDR3aa: ASSELQVDTEAF; len: 12; v_gene: TRBV6-1; d_gene: .
CDR3aa: ASSKANGAGHEQY; len: 13; v_gene: TRBV21-1; d_gene: .
CDR3aa: ASSSAGGYQETQY; len: 13; v_gene: TRBV7-3; d_gene: TRBD2
CDR3aa: ASSLGGEGTEAF; len: 12; v_gene: TRBV5-1; d_gene: .
CDR3aa: ATSDSTQGNDIQY; len: 13; v_gene: TRBV24-1; d_gene: .
CDR3aa: ASRRQGAAYEQY; len: 12; v_gene: TRBV6-5; d_gene: TRBD1
CDR3aa: ASSPRGLAGGTRTYNEQF; len: 18; v_gene: TRBV19; d_gene: TRBD2
CDR3aa: ASSAGDRGRREQY; len: 13; v_gene: TRBV5-1; d_gene: TRBD1
CDR3aa: ASSPPGGPYEQY; len: 12; v_gene: TRBV28; d_gene: TRBD1
CDR3aa: ASSFGTSGETSQETQY; len: 16; v_gene: TRBV7-9; d_gene: TRBD2
CDR3aa: ASSVEQGGISEAF; len: 13; v_gene: TRBV9; d_gene: TRBD1
CDR3aa: ASSYRGGASYEQY; len: 13; v_gene: TRBV6-5; d_gene: TRBD1
CDR3aa: SASGGTNTEAF; len: 11; v_gene: TRBV20-1; d_gene: .
CDR3aa: SVDTDTQY; len: 8; v_gene: TRBV29-1; d_gene: .
CDR3aa: ASNLDAAGETQY; len: 12; v_gene: TRBV3-1; d_gene: .
CDR3aa: ASSRTDTTSYEQY; len: 13; v_gene: TRBV2; d_gene: .
CDR3aa: ASSPLLGGAGNSDTQY; len: 16; v_gene: TRBV18; d_gene: TRBD1
CDR3aa: SARGTSGIETQY; len: 12; v_gene: TRBV20-1; d_gene: TRBD2
CDR3aa: ASSVSTGELF; len: 10; v_gene: TRBV2; d_gene: .
CDR3aa: SARAPPDREY; len: 10; v_gene: TRBV20-1; d_gene: TRBD1
CDR3aa: ASTQLGRGLGVDTQY; len: 15; v_gene: TRBV6-1; d_gene: .
CDR3aa: SARWGPNTIY; len: 10; v_gene: TRBV20-1; d_gene: .
CDR3aa: SAREGVPEQY; len: 10; v_gene: TRBV20-1; d_gene: .
CDR3aa: ASSVEYDYGYT; len: 11; v_gene: TRBV6-1; d_gene: .
CDR3aa: ASSSRNSAGELF; len: 12; v_gene: TRBV28; d_gene: .